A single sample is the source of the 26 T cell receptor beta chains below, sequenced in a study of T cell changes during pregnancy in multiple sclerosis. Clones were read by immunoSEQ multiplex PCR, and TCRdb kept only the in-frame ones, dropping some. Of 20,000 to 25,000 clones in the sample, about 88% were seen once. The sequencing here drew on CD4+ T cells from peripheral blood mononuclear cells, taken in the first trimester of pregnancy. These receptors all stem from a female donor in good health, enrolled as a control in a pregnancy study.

The CDR3 nucleotides are TGTGCCAGCAGTTTAATCCTACAGGGGAGCACAGATACGCAGTATTTT. It codes for CASSLILQGSTDTQYF. The chain couples TRBV28 to TRBJ2-3, with TRBD1 matching 7 bases. The germline V gene encodes CDR1 MDHEN and CDR2 SYDVKM. There are 16 residues in the CDR3. Trimming at V came to 2 bases and at J to 0 bases, leaving 5 bases not matched to a gene. Full variable domain (rest looked up from reference TRBV28 and TRBJ2-3): DVKVTQSSRYLVKRTGEKVFLECVQDMDHENMFWYRQDPGLGLRLIYFSYDVKMKEKGDIPEGYSVSREKKERFSLILESASTNQTSMYLCASSLILQGSTDTQYFGPGTRLTVL.

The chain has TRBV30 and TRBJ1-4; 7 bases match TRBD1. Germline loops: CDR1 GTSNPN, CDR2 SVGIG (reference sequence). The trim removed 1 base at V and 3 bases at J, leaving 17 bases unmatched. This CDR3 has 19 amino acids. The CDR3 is CAWSGISGGLSVSNEKLFF. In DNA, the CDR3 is TGTGCCTGGAGTGGAATATCAGGGGGGCTTTCTGTCTCTAATGAAAAACTGTTTTTT.

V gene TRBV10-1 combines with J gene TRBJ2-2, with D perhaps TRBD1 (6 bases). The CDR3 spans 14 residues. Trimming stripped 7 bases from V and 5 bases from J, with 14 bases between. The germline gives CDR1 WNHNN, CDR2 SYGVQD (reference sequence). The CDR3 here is CASNPDRPTGELFF. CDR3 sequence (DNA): TGCGCCAGCAACCCAGACAGGCCGACCGGGGAGCTGTTTTTT.

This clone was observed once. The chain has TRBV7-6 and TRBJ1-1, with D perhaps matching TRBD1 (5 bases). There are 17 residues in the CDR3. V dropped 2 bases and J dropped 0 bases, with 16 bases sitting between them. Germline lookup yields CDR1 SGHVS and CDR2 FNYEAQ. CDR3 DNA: TGTGCCAGCAGCTTAATTGGGGCCGAGGCATTGAACACTGAAGCTTTCTTT. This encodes CASSLIGAEALNTEAFF.

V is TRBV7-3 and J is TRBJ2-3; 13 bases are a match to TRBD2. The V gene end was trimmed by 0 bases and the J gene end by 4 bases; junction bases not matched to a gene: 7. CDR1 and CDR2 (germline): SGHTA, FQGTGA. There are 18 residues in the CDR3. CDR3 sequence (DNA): TGTGCCAGCAGCTTAACCCCCCGGACTAGCGGGAGAGCAGATACGCAGTATTTT. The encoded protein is CASSLTPRTSGRADTQYF.

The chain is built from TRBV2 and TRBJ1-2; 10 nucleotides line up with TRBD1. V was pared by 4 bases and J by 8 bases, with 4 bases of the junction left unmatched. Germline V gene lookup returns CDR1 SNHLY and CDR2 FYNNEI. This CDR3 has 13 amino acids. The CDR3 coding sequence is TGTGCCAGCAGTGTGACAGGGGGCCAGGGCTACACCTTC. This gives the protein CASSVTGGQGYTF.

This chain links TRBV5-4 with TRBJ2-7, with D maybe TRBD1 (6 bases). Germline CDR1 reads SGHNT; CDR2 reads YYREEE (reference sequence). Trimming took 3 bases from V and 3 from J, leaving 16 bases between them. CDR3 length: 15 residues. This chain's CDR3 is CASSSFTGQDYEQYF. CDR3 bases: TGTGCCAGCAGCTCCTTCACAGGGCAGGACTACGAGCAGTACTTC.

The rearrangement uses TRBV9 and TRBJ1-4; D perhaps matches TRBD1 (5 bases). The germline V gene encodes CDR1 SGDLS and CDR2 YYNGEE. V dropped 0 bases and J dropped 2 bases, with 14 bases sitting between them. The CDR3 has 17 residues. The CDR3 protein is CASSVDGGGATNEKLFF. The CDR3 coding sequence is TGTGCCAGCAGCGTAGATGGGGGGGGTGCCACTAATGAAAAACTGTTTTTT.

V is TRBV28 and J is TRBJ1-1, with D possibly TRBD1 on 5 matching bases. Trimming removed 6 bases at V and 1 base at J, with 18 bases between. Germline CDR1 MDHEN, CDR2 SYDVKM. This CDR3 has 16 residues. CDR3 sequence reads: CASRPPRVRRNTEAFF. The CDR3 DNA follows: TGTGCCAGCAGGCCCCCCAGGGTCCGACGGAACACTGAAGCTTTCTTT.

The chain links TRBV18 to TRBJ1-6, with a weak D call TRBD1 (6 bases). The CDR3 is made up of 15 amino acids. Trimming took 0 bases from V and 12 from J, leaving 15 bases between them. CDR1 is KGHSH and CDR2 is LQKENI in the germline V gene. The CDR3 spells CASSPPSGQPRPLHF. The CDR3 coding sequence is TGTGCCAGCTCACCACCTTCAGGACAGCCCCGACCCCTCCACTTT.

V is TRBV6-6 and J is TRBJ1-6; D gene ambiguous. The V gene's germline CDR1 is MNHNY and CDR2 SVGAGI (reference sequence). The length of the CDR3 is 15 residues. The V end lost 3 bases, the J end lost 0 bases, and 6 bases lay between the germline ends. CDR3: CASSYTSSYNSPLHF. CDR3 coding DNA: TGTGCCAGCAGTTATACCAGCTCCTATAATTCACCCCTCCACTTT.

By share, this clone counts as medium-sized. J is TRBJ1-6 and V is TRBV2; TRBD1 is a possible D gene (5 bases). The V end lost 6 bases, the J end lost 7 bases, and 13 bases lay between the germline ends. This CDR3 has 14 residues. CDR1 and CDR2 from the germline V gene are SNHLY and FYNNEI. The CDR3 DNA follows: TGTGCCAGCAGCAGGAGGGACGGGAATTCACCCCTCCACTTT. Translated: CASSRRDGNSPLHF.

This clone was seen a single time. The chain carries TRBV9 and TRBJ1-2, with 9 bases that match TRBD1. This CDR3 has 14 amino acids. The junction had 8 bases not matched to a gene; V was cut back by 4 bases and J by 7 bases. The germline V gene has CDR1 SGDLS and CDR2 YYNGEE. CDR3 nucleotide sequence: TGTGCCAGCAGCACTCCGGGACAGGGTAGTGGCTACACCTTC. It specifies CASSTPGQGSGYTF.

The chain's CDR3 is CASSLDSFGNTIYF. The CDR3, as DNA: TGTGCCAGCAGCTTGGACAGTTTCGGAAACACCATATATTTT. V is TRBV7-9 and J is TRBJ1-3; TRBD1 might be the D (6 bases). The CDR3 extends over 14 amino acids. The ends were cut back, 3 bases at V and 4 bases at J, with 10 bases in the middle. The V gene's germline CDR1 is SEHNR and CDR2 FQNEAQ (reference sequence).

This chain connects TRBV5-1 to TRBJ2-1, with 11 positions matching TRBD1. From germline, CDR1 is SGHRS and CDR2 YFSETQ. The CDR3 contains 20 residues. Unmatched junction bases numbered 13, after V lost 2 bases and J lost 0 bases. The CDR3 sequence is CASSLGQGAIRGSSYNEQFF. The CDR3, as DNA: TGCGCCAGCAGCTTAGGACAGGGGGCAATCAGGGGTAGCTCCTACAATGAGCAGTTCTTC.

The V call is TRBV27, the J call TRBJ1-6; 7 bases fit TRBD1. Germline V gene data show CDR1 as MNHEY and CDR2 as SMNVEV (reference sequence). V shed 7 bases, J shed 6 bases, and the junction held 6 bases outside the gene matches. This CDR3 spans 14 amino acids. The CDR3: CASTPGQSNSPLHF. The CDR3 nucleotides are TGTGCCAGCACCCCGGGACAGAGTAATTCACCCCTCCACTTT.

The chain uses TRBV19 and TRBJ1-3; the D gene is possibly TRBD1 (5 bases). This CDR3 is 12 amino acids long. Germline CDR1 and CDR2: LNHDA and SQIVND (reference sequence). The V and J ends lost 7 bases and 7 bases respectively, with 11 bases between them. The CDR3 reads CASNRRGNTIYF. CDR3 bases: TGTGCCAGTAACCGACGGGGGAACACCATATATTTT.

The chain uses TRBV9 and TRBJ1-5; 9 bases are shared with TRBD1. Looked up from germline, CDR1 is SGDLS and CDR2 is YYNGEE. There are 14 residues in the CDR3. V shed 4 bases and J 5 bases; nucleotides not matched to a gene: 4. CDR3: CASSTGQGDQPQHF. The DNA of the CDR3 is TGTGCCAGCAGCACGGGACAGGGAGATCAGCCCCAGCATTTT.

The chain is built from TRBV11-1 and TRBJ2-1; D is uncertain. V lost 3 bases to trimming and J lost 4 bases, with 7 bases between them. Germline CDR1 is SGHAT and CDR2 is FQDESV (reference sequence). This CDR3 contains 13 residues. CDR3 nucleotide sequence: TGTGCCAGCAGCTTCCGCGTGTACAATGAGCAGTTCTTC. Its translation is CASSFRVYNEQFF.

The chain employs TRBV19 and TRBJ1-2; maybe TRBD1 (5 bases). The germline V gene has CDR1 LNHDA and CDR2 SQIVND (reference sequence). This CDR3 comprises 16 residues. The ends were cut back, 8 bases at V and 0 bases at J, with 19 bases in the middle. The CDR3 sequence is CASRLGRGISNYGYTF. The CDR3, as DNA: TGTGCCAGTCGCCTGGGACGGGGGATTTCTAACTATGGCTACACCTTC.

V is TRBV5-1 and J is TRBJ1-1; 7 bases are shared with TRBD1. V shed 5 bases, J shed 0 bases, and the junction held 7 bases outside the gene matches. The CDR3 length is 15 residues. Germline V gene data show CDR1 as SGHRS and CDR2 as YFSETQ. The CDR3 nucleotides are TGCGCCAGCAGAACTACAGGGGCCATGAACACTGAAGCTTTCTTT. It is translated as CASRTTGAMNTEAFF.

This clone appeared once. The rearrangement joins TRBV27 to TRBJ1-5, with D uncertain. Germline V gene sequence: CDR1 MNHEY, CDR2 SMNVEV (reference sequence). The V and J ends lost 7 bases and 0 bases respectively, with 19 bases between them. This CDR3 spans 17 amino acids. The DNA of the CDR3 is TGTGCCAGCAACCCAGGTGGCAGCTTGTATAGCAATCAGCCCCAGCATTTT. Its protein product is CASNPGGSLYSNQPQHF.

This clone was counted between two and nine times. CDR3 protein: CASSLNVAINTEAFF. CDR3 DNA: TGTGCCAGCAGCTTAAATGTTGCGATTAACACTGAAGCTTTCTTT. The rearrangement uses TRBV7-2 and TRBJ1-1; no clear D. The CDR3 runs 15 residues. The germline V gene has CDR1 SGHTA and CDR2 FQGNSA. Deletions cut 2 bases from V and 2 bases from J, with 12 bases between.

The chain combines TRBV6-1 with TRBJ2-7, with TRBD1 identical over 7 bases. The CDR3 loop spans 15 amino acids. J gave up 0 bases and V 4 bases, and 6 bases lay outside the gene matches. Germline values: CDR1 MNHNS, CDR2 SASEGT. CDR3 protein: CASSANRGASYEQYF. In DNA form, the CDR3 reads TGTGCCAGCAGTGCTAACAGGGGTGCCTCCTACGAGCAGTACTTC.

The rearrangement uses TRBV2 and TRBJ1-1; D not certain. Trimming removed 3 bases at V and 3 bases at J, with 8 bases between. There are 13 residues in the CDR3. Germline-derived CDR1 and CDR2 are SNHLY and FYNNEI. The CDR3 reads CASSEEGDTEAFF. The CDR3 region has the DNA TGTGCCAGCAGTGAGGAGGGTGACACTGAAGCTTTCTTT.

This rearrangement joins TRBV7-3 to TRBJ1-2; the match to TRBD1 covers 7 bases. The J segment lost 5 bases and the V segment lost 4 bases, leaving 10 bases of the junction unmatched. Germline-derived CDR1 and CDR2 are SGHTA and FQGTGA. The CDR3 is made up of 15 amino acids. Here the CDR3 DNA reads TGTGCCAGCAGCTCAGACGGGACAGCTTTTTATGGCTACACCTTC. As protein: CASSSDGTAFYGYTF.